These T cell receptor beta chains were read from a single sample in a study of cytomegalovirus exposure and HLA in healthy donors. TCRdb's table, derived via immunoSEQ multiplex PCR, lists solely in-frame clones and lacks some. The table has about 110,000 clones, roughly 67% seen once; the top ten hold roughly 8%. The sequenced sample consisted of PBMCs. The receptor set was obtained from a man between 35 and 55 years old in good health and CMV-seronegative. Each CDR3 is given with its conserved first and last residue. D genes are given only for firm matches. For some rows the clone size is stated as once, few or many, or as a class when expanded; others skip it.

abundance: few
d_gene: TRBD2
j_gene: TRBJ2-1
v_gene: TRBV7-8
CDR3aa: CASSSYSGGTYNEQFF
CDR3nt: TGTGCCAGCAGCTCGTATAGCGGGGGGACGTACAATGAGCAGTTCTTC

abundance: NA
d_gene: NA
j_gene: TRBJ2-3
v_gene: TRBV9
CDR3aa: CASSVVARGLGDTQYF
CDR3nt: TGTGCCAGCAGCGTAGTCGCGCGGGGGCTTGGAGATACGCAGTATTTT

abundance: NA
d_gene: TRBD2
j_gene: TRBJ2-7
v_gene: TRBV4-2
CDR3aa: CASSQLAGGLSSYEQYF
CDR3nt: TGTGCCAGCAGCCAGTTAGCGGGGGGCTTGAGCTCCTACGAGCAGTACTTC

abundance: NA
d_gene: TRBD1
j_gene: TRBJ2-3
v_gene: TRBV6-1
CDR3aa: CASSDGDRVTDTQYF
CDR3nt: TGTGCCAGCAGTGATGGGGACAGGGTCACAGATACGCAGTATTTT

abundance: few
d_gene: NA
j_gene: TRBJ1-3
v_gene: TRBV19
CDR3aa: CASSISGSGNTIYF
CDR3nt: TGTGCCAGTAGTATTTCGGGCTCTGGAAACACCATATATTTT

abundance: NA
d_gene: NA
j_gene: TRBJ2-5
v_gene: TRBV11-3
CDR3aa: CASSFYSEETQYF
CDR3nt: TGTGCCAGCAGCTTCTATAGCGAAGAGACCCAGTACTTC

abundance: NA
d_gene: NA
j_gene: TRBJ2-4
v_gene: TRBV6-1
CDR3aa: CASSDFWGMNIQYF
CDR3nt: TGTGCCAGCAGTGATTTCTGGGGCATGAACATTCAGTACTTC

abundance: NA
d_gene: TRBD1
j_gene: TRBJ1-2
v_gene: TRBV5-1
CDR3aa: CASSGTGNVDGYTF
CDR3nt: TGCGCCAGCAGCGGGACAGGGAACGTGGATGGCTACACCTTC

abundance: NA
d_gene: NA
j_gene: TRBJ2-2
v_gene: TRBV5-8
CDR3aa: CASSLAGMNTGELFF
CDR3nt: TGTGCCAGCAGCTTGGCGGGGATGAACACCGGGGAGCTGTTTTTT

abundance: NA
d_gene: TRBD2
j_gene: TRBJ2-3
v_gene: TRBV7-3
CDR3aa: CASSFSGGGGTDTQYF
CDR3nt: TGTGCCAGCAGCTTTAGCGGGGGAGGTGGGACAGATACGCAGTATTTT

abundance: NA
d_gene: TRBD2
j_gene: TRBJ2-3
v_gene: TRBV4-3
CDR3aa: CASSLGTSGGAQDTQYF
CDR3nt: TGCGCCAGCAGCCTTGGGACTAGCGGGGGGGCGCAAGATACGCAGTATTTT

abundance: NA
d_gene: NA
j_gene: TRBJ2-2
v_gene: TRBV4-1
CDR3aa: CASSLGGLNTGELFF
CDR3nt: TGCGCCAGCAGCCTCGGGGGACTCAACACCGGGGAGCTGTTTTTT

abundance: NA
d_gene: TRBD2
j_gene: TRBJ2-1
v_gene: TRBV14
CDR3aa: CASSLQRGAYNEQFF
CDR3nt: TGTGCCAGCAGCCTCCAGCGGGGGGCCTACAATGAGCAGTTCTTC

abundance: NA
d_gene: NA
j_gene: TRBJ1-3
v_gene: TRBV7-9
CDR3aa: CASSYGQLGNTIYF
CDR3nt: TGTGCCAGCAGCTACGGACAGTTAGGAAACACCATATATTTT

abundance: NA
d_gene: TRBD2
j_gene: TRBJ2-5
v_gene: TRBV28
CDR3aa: CASSLRTSGGETQYF
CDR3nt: TGTGCCAGCAGTTTAAGGACTAGCGGGGGTGAGACCCAGTACTTC

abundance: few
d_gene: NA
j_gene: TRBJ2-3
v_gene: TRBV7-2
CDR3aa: CASSLAPGRDTQYF
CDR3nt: TGTGCCAGCAGCTTAGCGCCTGGGCGAGATACGCAGTATTTT

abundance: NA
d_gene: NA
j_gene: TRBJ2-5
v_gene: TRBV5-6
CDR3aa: CASSLWPRVQETQYF
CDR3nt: TGTGCCAGCAGCTTGTGGCCCAGGGTCCAAGAGACCCAGTACTTC

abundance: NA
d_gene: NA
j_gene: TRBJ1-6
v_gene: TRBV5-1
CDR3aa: CASRPARGGDSPLHF
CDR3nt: TGCGCCAGCAGGCCGGCCAGAGGGGGGGATTCACCCCTCCACTTT

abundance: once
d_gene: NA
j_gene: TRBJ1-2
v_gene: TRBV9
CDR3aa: CASSVGPGLSYGYPF
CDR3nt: NA

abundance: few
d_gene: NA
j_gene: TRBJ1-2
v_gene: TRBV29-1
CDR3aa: CSVDSNYGYTF
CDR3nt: TGCAGCGTTGACAGTAACTATGGCTACACCTTC

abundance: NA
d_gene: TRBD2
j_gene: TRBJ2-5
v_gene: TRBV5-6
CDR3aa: CASSLDGGGALTQYF
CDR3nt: TGTGCCAGCAGCTTGGATGGCGGGGGGGCCCTGACCCAGTACTTC

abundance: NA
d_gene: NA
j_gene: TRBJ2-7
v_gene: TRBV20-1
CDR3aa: CSAEGSYEQYF
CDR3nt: TGCAGTGCTGAGGGCTCCTACGAGCAGTACTTC

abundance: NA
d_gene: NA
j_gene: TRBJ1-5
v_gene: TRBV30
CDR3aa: CAWSVPGYSNQPQHF
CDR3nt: TGTGCCTGGAGTGTCCCAGGTTATAGCAATCAGCCCCAGCATTTT

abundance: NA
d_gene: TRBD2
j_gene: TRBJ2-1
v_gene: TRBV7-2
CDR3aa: CASSPLGGIEQFF
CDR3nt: TGTGCCAGCAGCCCCCTGGGAGGGATTGAGCAGTTCTTC

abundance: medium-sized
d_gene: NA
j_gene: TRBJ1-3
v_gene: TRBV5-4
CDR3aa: CASSLSREITGNTIYF
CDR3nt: TGTGCCAGCAGCCTAAGCAGGGAAATCACTGGAAACACCATATATTTT

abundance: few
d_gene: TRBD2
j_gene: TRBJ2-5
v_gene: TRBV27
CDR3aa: CASSREPGGWSETQYF
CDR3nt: TGTGCCAGCAGTCGCGAACCCGGGGGGTGGAGTGAGACCCAGTACTTC

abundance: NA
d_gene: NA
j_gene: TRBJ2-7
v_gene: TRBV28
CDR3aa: CASPRLTPCRYEQYF
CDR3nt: TGTGCCAGCCCGAGGTTAACCCCTTGTCGGTACGAGCAGTACTTC

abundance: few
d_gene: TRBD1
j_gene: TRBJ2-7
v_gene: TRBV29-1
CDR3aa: CSVAQGTGLNEQYF
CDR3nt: TGCAGCGTTGCGCAGGGGACAGGGCTGAACGAGCAGTACTTC

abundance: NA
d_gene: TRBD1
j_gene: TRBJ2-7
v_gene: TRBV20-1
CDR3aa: CSARQGYEQYF
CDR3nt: TGCAGTGCTCGACAGGGCTACGAGCAGTACTTC

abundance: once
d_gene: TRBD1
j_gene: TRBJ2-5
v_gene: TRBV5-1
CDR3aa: CASSLEISGTGGTQYF
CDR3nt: TGCGCCAGCAGCTTGGAAATTTCGGGGACAGGGGGGACCCAGTACTTC

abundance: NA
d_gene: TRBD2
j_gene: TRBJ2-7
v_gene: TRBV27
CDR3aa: CASSLTSGSSYEQYF
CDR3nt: TGTGCCAGCAGTTTAACTAGCGGGAGCTCCTACGAGCAGTACTTC

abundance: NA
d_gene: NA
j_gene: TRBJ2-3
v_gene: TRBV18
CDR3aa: CASSPRQRDTQYF
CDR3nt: TGTGCCAGCTCACCACGACAGAGAGATACGCAGTATTTT

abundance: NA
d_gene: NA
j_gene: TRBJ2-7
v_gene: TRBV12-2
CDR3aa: CASRFSPHARGGGSEQYF
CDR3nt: TGTGCAAGTCGCTTTAGCCCCCATGCCCGAGGAGGGGGCAGCGAGCAGTACTTC

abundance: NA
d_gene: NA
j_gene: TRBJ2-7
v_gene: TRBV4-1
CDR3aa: CASSQDWGAYEQYF
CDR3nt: TGCGCCAGCAGCCAAGATTGGGGCGCATACGAGCAGTACTTC

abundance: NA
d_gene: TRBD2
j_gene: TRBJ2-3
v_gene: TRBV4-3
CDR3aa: CASSQDFGSGADTQYF
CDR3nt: TGCGCCAGCAGCCAAGATTTCGGTAGCGGGGCAGATACGCAGTATTTT

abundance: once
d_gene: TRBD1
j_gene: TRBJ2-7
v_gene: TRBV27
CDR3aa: CASSVDRGHYEQYF
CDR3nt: TGTGCCAGCAGTGTCGACAGGGGGCATTACGAGCAGTACTTC

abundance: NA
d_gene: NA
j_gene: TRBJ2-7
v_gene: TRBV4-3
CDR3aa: CASSREQGYEQYF
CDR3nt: TGCGCCAGCAGCCGAGAACAGGGCTACGAGCAGTACTTC

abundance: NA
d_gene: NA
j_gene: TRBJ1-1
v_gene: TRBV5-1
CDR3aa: CASSSNPEPLNPEAFF
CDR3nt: TGCGCCAGCAGCTCAAATCCTGAGCCATTAAATCCTGAAGCTTTCTTT

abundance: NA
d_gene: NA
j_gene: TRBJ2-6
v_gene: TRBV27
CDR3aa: CASSSRQSLGANVLTF
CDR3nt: TGTGCCAGCAGTTCCCGACAATCCCTTGGGGCCAACGTCCTGACTTTC

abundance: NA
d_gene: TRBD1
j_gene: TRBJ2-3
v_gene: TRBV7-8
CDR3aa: CASSLGWGQGYYF
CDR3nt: TGTGCCAGCAGCTTAGGGTGGGGACAGGGGTACTATTTT

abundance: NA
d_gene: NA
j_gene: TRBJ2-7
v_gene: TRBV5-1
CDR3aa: CASSSPGAYEQYF
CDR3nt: TGCGCCAGCAGCTCCCCGGGGGCCTACGAGCAGTACTTC

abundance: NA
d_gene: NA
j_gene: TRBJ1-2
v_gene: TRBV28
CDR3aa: CASSPRDFNYGYTF
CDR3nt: TGTGCCAGCAGCCCCCGAGACTTTAACTATGGCTACACCTTC

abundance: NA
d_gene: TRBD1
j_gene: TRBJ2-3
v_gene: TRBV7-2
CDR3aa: CASSFVTGSSTDTQYF
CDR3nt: TGTGCCAGCAGCTTCGTGACAGGGTCAAGCACAGATACGCAGTATTTT

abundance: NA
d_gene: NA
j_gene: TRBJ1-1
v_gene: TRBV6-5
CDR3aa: CASSYQDRNTEAFF
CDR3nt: TGTGCCAGCAGTTACCAGGACAGAAACACTGAAGCTTTCTTT

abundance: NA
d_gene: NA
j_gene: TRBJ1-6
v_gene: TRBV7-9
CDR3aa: CASSSGQNSPLHF
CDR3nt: TGTGCCAGCAGCTCCGGACAGAATTCACCCCTCCACTTT

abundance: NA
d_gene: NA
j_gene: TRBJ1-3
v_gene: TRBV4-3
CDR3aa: CASSQDRGSQNTIYF
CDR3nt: TGCGCCAGCAGCCAAGATCGAGGCAGCCAAAACACCATATATTTT